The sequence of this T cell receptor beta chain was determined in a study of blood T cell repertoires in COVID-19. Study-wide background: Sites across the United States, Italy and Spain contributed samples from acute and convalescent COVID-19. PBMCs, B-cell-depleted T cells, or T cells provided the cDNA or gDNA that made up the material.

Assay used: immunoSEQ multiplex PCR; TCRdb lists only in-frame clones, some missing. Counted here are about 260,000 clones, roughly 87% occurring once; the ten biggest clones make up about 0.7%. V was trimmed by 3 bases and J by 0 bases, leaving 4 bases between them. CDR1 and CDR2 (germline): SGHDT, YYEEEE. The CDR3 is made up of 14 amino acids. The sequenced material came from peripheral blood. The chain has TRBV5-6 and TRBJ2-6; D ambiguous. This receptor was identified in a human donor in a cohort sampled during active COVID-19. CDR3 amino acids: CASSSRSGANVLTF. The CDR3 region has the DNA TGTGCCAGCAGCTCGCGCTCTGGGGCCAACGTCCTGACTTTC.